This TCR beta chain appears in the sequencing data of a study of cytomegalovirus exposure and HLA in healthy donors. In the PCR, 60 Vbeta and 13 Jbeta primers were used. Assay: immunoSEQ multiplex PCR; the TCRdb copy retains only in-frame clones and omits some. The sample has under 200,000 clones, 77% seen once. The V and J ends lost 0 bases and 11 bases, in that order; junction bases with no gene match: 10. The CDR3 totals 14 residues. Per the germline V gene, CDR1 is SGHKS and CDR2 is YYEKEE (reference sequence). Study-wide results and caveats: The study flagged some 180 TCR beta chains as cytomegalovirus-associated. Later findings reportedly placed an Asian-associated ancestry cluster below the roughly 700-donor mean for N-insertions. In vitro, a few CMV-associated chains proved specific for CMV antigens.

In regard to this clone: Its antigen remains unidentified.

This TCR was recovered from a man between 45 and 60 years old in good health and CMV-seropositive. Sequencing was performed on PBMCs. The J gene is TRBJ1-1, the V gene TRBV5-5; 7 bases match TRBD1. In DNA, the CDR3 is TGTGCCAGCAGCTTGGTTGAGGGGGCAGGGGGGGCTTTCTTT. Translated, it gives CASSLVEGAGGAFF. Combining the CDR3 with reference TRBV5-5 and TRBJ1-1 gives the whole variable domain DAGVTQSPTHLIKTRGQQVTLRCSPISGHKSVSWYQQVLGQGPQFIFQYYEKEERGRGNFPDRFSARQFPNYSSELNVNALLLGDSALYLCASSLVEGAGGAFFGQGTRLTVV.